Shown below are 9 T cell receptor beta chains from a single sample sequenced in a study of T cells in Graves' hyperthyroidism and ophthalmopathy. Amplified TCR beta CDR3 regions came from RNA transcripts. With the HTBI primer set, the TCR CDR3 went through a first round of RT-PCR. One entry per CDR3 protein, called by TCRdb with MiXCR from the multiplex PCR reads. Found here are approximately 870,000 distinct CDR3 sequences, 35% to 45% of them singletons; the top ten hold roughly 8.3%. Sequences were obtained from blood. The receptors here all came from a man aged 18 to 30 with Graves' hyperthyroidism.

This clonotype was seen a few times. This chain links TRBV7-2 with TRBJ1-5; D not resolved. Between the trimmed V and J ends, which lost 5 bases and 7 bases, there was a span of 12 bases. Germline CDR1 reads SGHTA; CDR2 reads FQGNSA. This CDR3 is 13 amino acids long. This CDR3 is CASSPGLEQPQHF. In nucleotides, the CDR3 is TGTGCCAGCAGCCCGGGCTTGGAGCAGCCCCAGCATTTT.

This clonotype was counted at least ten times. V is TRBV20-1 and J is TRBJ2-2; D not resolved. The CDR3 runs 13 residues. Germline loops: CDR1 DFQATT, CDR2 SNEGSKA (reference sequence). With 5 bases removed from V and 4 bases from J, the gap between germline ends came to 11 bases. CDR3 sequence: CSAAGLATGELFF. CDR3 in DNA: TGCAGTGCTGCCGGCTTGGCCACCGGGGAGCTGTTTTTT.

In its sample, this clonotype was seen many times. The chain couples TRBV20-1 to TRBJ2-7; D remains unclear. Germline-derived CDR1 and CDR2 are DFQATT and SNEGSKA (reference sequence). The CDR3 is made up of 11 amino acids. Trimming removed 0 bases at V and 5 bases at J, with 5 bases between. CDR3 amino acids: CSARDVDEQYF. The CDR3 bases are TGCAGTGCTAGAGATGTCGACGAGCAGTACTTC.

This clonotype was observed at least ten times. V is TRBV19 and J is TRBJ1-1, with D unresolved. Germline CDR1 and CDR2: LNHDA and SQIVND (reference sequence). The V and J ends lost 8 bases and 0 bases respectively, with 10 bases between them. The CDR3 totals 13 residues. CDR3 loop: CASLGYMNTEAFF. The DNA for the CDR3 is TGTGCCAGTCTGGGGTACATGAACACTGAAGCTTTCTTT.

The chain uses TRBV6-1 and TRBJ2-7, with 11 bases matching TRBD1. This CDR3 has 15 amino acids. Unmatched junction bases numbered 2, after V lost 1 base and J lost 3 bases. Germline V gene sequence: CDR1 MNHNS, CDR2 SASEGT. This chain's CDR3 is CASSEGGTGGYEQYF. DNA of the CDR3: TGTGCCAGCAGTGAAGGAGGGACAGGGGGCTACGAGCAGTACTTC.

This clonotype was seen a handful of times. V gene TRBV7-9 combines with J gene TRBJ2-2, with D possibly TRBD2 on 5 matching bases. Trimming stripped 8 bases from V and 2 bases from J, with 18 bases between. The germline V gene encodes CDR1 SEHNR and CDR2 FQNEAQ (reference sequence). The CDR3 extends over 16 amino acids. The CDR3 is CASRRQAELNTGELFF. The CDR3 DNA reads TGTGCCAGCCGGCGGCAAGCGGAACTAAACACCGGGGAGCTGTTTTTT.

This clonotype was seen at least ten times. The chain employs TRBV20-1 and TRBJ1-1, with D uncertain. The CDR3 is 12 residues long. Per the germline V gene, CDR1 is DFQATT and CDR2 is SNEGSKA (reference sequence). V shed 5 bases and J shed 11 bases, with 18 bases lying between them. Here the CDR3 reads CSAGPEGGRAFF. For the CDR3, the DNA is TGCAGTGCTGGTCCTGAGGGCGGGAGGGCTTTCTTT.

Note on this clonotype: Germline and junction disagree at one end, which may indicate a read error. This chain links TRBV12-3 or TRBV12-4 with TRBJ2-7; the D is unclear. CDR3 length equals 13 residues. CDR3 DNA: TGTGCCACCCGACGCATCGGAAACTACGAGCAGAACTTC. Translation gives CATRRIGNYEQNF.

This clonotype showed up many times. The genes are TRBV10-3 and TRBJ1-4, with a weak D call TRBD1 (5 bases). CDR3 length: 12 amino acids. From germline, CDR1 is ENHRY and CDR2 SYGVKD. Deletions cut 10 bases from V and 6 bases from J, with 12 bases between. The CDR3 region has the DNA TGTGCCAGCAGGGACGTCGATGAAAAACTGTTTTTT. Translation: CASRDVDEKLFF.